Below are 18 T cell receptor beta chains sequenced from a single sample in a study of T cell changes during pregnancy in multiple sclerosis. Libraries were prepared by immunoSEQ multiplex PCR; TCRdb keeps only in-frame clonotypes and omits some of them. The sample has about 69,000 clones, 90% to 95% seen once. The specimen comprised CD4+ T cells from peripheral blood mononuclear cells, sampled in the third trimester of pregnancy. All receptors derive from a female donor in good health, enrolled as a control in a pregnancy study.

V is TRBV7-9 and J is TRBJ2-7; maybe TRBD2 (5 bases). The CDR3 runs to 13 residues. Trimming took 8 bases from V and 1 from J, leaving 12 bases between them. Germline assignment: CDR1 SEHNR and CDR2 FQNEAQ (reference sequence). CDR3 residues: CASRAGSSYEQYF. DNA of the CDR3: TGTGCCAGCCGTGCGGGCAGTTCCTACGAGCAGTACTTC.

J is TRBJ2-5 and V is TRBV4-3; 8 bases line up with TRBD2. The CDR3 covers 16 residues. Germline values: CDR1 LGHNA, CDR2 YSLEER. The junction had 8 bases not matched to a gene; V was cut back by 0 bases and J by 5 bases. Here the CDR3 reads CASSQDFGTRGETQYF. The CDR3 DNA sequence: TGCGCCAGCAGCCAAGATTTTGGGACTAGAGGCGAGACCCAGTACTTC.

CDR3 loop: CASSFPKTGTGGEGETQYF. The CDR3 coding sequence is TGTGCCAGCAGCTTCCCAAAAACCGGGACAGGGGGCGAGGGAGAGACCCAGTACTTC. The chain couples TRBV5-6 to TRBJ2-5, with 12 bases matching TRBD1. J was trimmed by 4 bases and V by 2 bases; bases with no gene match: 15. Germline V CDR1 and CDR2: SGHDT, YYEEEE. This CDR3 has 19 amino acids.

V gene TRBV9 combines with J gene TRBJ1-1; 9 bases map to TRBD1. The CDR3 totals 14 residues. J lost 4 bases, V lost 4 bases, and 5 bases had no gene match. Per germline, CDR1 SGDLS and CDR2 YYNGEE. The CDR3 loop is CASSFQDRGTEAFF. The CDR3, as DNA: TGTGCCAGCAGCTTCCAGGACAGGGGCACTGAAGCTTTCTTT.

The V gene is TRBV4-3, the J gene TRBJ1-1, with a tentative D call TRBD1 (5 bases). The germline CDR1 and CDR2 sequences are LGHNA and YSLEER. V lost 0 bases, J lost 6 bases, and 11 bases lay in between. The CDR3 runs to 14 residues. CDR3 coding DNA: TGCGCCAGCAGCCAAGATTTAGGGGTAGCTGAAGCTTTCTTT. Its translation: CASSQDLGVAEAFF.

The rearrangement links TRBV19 to TRBJ2-5, with 7 bases fitting TRBD1. The V gene's germline CDR1 is LNHDA and CDR2 SQIVND (reference sequence). The CDR3 is 14 amino acids. Trimming took 4 bases from V and 4 from J; bases not matched to a gene: 6. CDR3 in DNA: TGTGCCAGTAGTACCACAGGGGTGGGAGAGACCCAGTACTTC. Translation gives CASSTTGVGETQYF. Together with reference TRBV19 and TRBJ2-5, the CDR3 gives the full variable domain: DGGITQSPKYLFRKEGQNVTLSCEQNLNHDAMYWYRQDPGQGLRLIYYSQIVNDFQKGDIAEGYSVSREKKESFPLTVTSAQKNPTAFYLCASSTTGVGETQYFGPGTRLLVL.

The CDR3 DNA follows: TGTGCCAGCAGTCCGGGACGGGGGTCTCATGGGGCTTACAATGAGCAGTTCTTC. Translation: CASSPGRGSHGAYNEQFF. The V call is TRBV27, the J call TRBJ2-1, with D possibly matching TRBD2 (6 bases). V was shortened by 5 bases and J by 4 bases, with 24 bases between the two germline ends. The CDR3 is 18 amino acids. The germline V gene has CDR1 MNHEY and CDR2 SMNVEV (reference sequence).

The chain employs TRBV11-2 and TRBJ1-1; TRBD1 matches 7 bases. The CDR3 extends over 15 amino acids. The V and J ends lost 1 base and 0 bases, in that order; junction bases with no gene match: 2. Germline V CDR1 and CDR2: SGHAT, FQNNGV. CDR3 region: CASSLGGQMNTEAFF. DNA for the CDR3: TGTGCCAGCAGCTTAGGGGGACAGATGAACACTGAAGCTTTCTTT. Full variable domain (remainder filled in from reference TRBV11-2 and TRBJ1-1): EAGVAQSPRYKIIEKRQSVAFWCNPISGHATLYWYQQILGQGPKLLIQFQNNGVVDDSQLPKDRFSAERLKGVDSTLKIQPAKLEDSAVYLCASSLGGQMNTEAFFGQGTRLTVV.

V and J are TRBV5-1 and TRBJ2-2, with TRBD2 as a possible D gene (7 bases). The ends were cut back, 3 bases at V and 1 base at J, with 10 bases in the middle. Germline assignment: CDR1 SGHRS and CDR2 YFSETQ. This CDR3 contains 15 residues. CDR3 coding DNA: TGCGCCAGCAGCTCGGGGGGACAGAACACCGGGGAGCTGTTTTTT. Encoded protein: CASSSGGQNTGELFF.

The chain uses TRBV11-2 and TRBJ2-7, with D perhaps matching TRBD2 (5 bases). Trimming cost V 0 bases and J 6 bases, with 15 bases left between them. CDR1 is SGHAT, CDR2 FQNNGV, per germline. CDR3 length: 15 amino acids. The DNA of the CDR3 is TGTGCCAGCAGCTTAGATAGGCGAGGGTACGGCGAGCAGTACTTC. This codes for CASSLDRRGYGEQYF.

The chain employs TRBV7-9 and TRBJ1-2, with D possibly TRBD1 on 6 matching bases. Germline V lookup: CDR1 SEHNR, CDR2 FQNEAQ (reference sequence). Trimming removed 3 bases at V and 7 bases at J, with 18 bases between. This CDR3 is 15 amino acids long. The CDR3 sequence: CASSFDLGTTSGYTF. DNA of the CDR3: TGTGCCAGCAGCTTTGATCTTGGGACAACAAGTGGCTACACCTTC.

The rearrangement uses TRBV4-2 and TRBJ1-2, with TRBD1 matching 8 bases. CDR1 is LGHNA and CDR2 is YNFKEQ in the germline V gene. The ends lost 0 bases at V and 7 bases at J; junction bases unmatched: 7. There are 15 residues in the CDR3. The CDR3 region is CASSQDYRGAGGYTF. In DNA form, the CDR3 reads TGTGCCAGCAGCCAAGATTACAGGGGGGCCGGTGGCTACACCTTC.

The chain employs TRBV6-1 and TRBJ2-7; TRBD1 aligns across 7 bases. This CDR3 has 13 residues. The V and J ends lost 7 bases and 3 bases, in that order; junction bases with no gene match: 6. Germline CDR1 reads MNHNS; CDR2 reads SASEGT. This CDR3 reads CASTGDRDYEQYF. DNA for the CDR3: TGTGCCAGCACCGGGGACAGAGACTACGAGCAGTACTTC.

The chain employs TRBV7-2 and TRBJ1-1; D is unresolved. The CDR3 is 15 amino acids. Per germline, CDR1 SGHTA and CDR2 FQGNSA. V was shortened by 2 bases and J by 2 bases, with 12 bases between the two germline ends. Here the CDR3 DNA reads TGTGCCAGCAGCTTATACGCGGGAACCAACACTGAAGCTTTCTTT. This sequence encodes CASSLYAGTNTEAFF.

The chain is built from TRBV5-1 and TRBJ2-1; D may be TRBD1 (6 bases). CDR1 is SGHRS, CDR2 YFSETQ, per germline. The CDR3 totals 15 residues. Trimming removed 4 bases from V and 2 bases from J, with 13 bases in between. Here the CDR3 reads CASSERGQTYNEQFF. In DNA, the CDR3 is TGCGCCAGCAGCGAACGAGGACAGACCTACAATGAGCAGTTCTTC.

This clone was observed a handful of times. The chain carries TRBV30 and TRBJ1-1, with 7 bases lining up with TRBD1. V gave up 0 bases and J gave up 5 bases; unmatched junction bases: 3. The length of the CDR3 is 13 residues. Germline V gene lookup returns CDR1 GTSNPN and CDR2 SVGIG (reference sequence). CDR3 nucleotides: TGTGCCTGGAGTGTAGGGGGCGGGACTGAAGCTTTCTTT. This encodes CAWSVGGGTEAFF.

V usage is TRBV6-5 and J usage is TRBJ1-2; 7 nucleotides agree with TRBD1. Germline V gives CDR1 MNHEY, CDR2 SVGAGI. This CDR3 is built from 12 residues. The V gene end was trimmed by 6 bases and the J gene end by 6 bases; junction bases not matched to a gene: 4. The CDR3 region is CASRSTGDGYTF. The CDR3 DNA reads as TGTGCCAGCAGATCAACAGGGGATGGCTACACCTTC.

The genes are TRBV5-1 and TRBJ2-3, with 7 bases matching TRBD1. Germline CDR1 and CDR2: SGHRS and YFSETQ. The CDR3 covers 15 residues. V shed 4 bases, J shed 4 bases, and the junction held 9 bases outside the gene matches. The CDR3 sequence: CASSTGTDPADTQYF. The DNA for the CDR3 is TGCGCCAGCAGCACGGGGACAGACCCGGCAGATACGCAGTATTTT.